This is a list of T cell receptor beta chains from one sample in a study of blood T cell repertoires in COVID-19. Using immunoSEQ multiplex PCR, the repertoire was profiled, and TCRdb retains in-frame clones only, with some absent. Of 270,000 or so clones listed, around 90% are singletons. Sequencing was performed on PBMCs or T cells enriched from blood (not recorded which). Receptor source: a man aged 35-49 years who had been exposed to COVID-19. Each CDR3 is given with its conserved first and last residue. The D gene is left open where the match is weak. Part of the rows lack a size; the others show once, few, many or a class for expanded clones.

size: .; J: TRBJ1-1; V: TRBV28; D: .; DNA: TGTGCCAGCAGTCCCTGGGGGGCTGAAGCTTTCTTT; CDR3: CASSPWGAEAFF
size: few; J: TRBJ1-4; V: TRBV3-1/TRBV3-2; D: .; DNA: TGTGCCAGCAGGGGGGGACGGTCTACTAATGAAAAACTGTTTTTT; CDR3: CASRGGRSTNEKLFF
size: .; J: TRBJ2-1; V: TRBV19; D: .; DNA: TGTGCCAGTAGTCCGGAAGGGACAAGGGGGATCCATGAGCAGTTCTTC; CDR3: CASSPEGTRGIHEQFF
size: .; J: TRBJ2-7; V: TRBV25-1; D: TRBD1; DNA: TGTGCCAGCAGAGGGACAGGGATTTACGAGCAGTACTTC; CDR3: CASRGTGIYEQYF
size: .; J: TRBJ2-2; V: TRBV7-8; D: .; DNA: TGTGCCAGCAGCTTAGGTAGCGGCAGGGTCGAGACTCGACCCACGAACACCGGGGAGCTGTTTTTT; CDR3: CASSLGSGRVETRPTNTGELFF
size: .; J: TRBJ2-3; V: TRBV19; D: TRBD1; DNA: TGTGCCAGTAGCATGGGGACAGGGGGCACAGATACGCAGTATTTT; CDR3: CASSMGTGGTDTQYF
size: .; J: TRBJ2-1; V: TRBV12-5; D: TRBD1; DNA: TGTGCTAGTGGTTTGGTGGGACAGGGGCCCGATGAGCAGTTCTTC; CDR3: CASGLVGQGPDEQFF
size: .; J: TRBJ1-4; V: TRBV29-1; D: TRBD1; DNA: TGCAGCGTAGGACAGGGGGCAGGTGAAAAACTGTTTTTT; CDR3: CSVGQGAGEKLFF
size: .; J: TRBJ2-1; V: TRBV4-2; D: TRBD2; DNA: TGTGCCAGCAGCCAAGTTCCAGCGGGGGACAACAATGAGCAGTTCTTC; CDR3: CASSQVPAGDNNEQFF
size: .; J: TRBJ2-7; V: TRBV5-5; D: TRBD2; DNA: TGTGCCAGCAGCGGACTAGCGGGAGGGGATTACGAGCAGTACTTC; CDR3: CASSGLAGGDYEQYF
size: .; J: TRBJ2-1; V: TRBV5-5; D: TRBD1; DNA: TGTGCCAGCAGCTTGACAGGGGATAATGAGCAGTTCTTC; CDR3: CASSLTGDNEQFF
size: .; J: TRBJ2-1; V: TRBV19; D: .; DNA: TGTGCCAGTAGTATAGGCGGATACTCCTACAATGAGCAGTTCTTC; CDR3: CASSIGGYSYNEQFF
size: .; J: TRBJ1-5; V: TRBV12-5; D: .; DNA: TGTGCTAGTGGATGGAGGGAAGGTCAGCCCCAGCATTTT; CDR3: CASGWREGQPQHF
size: .; J: TRBJ2-7; V: TRBV27; D: .; DNA: TGTGCCAGTATAGGGGGCTACGAGCAGTACTTC; CDR3: CASIGGYEQYF
size: once; J: TRBJ2-1; V: TRBV5-1; D: TRBD2; DNA: TGCGCCAGCAGCTTTGAAATAGCGGGAGTGAATGAGCAGTTCTTC; CDR3: CASSFEIAGVNEQFF
size: .; J: TRBJ2-1; V: TRBV10-1; D: TRBD1; DNA: TGCGCCAGCAGTGACCCGGGACAGGGTCCTGAGCAGTTCTTC; CDR3: CASSDPGQGPEQFF
size: .; J: TRBJ2-1; V: TRBV27; D: .; DNA: TGTGCCAGCAGCCCCCGAGCCCGATTGAGGATAGAGCAGTTCTTC; CDR3: CASSPRARLRIEQFF
size: .; J: TRBJ2-1; V: TRBV11-2; D: TRBD1; DNA: TGTGCCAGCAGCACAGCAGGGGGCGCCTCCTACAATGAGCAGTTCTTC; CDR3: CASSTAGGASYNEQFF
size: .; J: TRBJ2-5; V: TRBV9; D: TRBD2; DNA: TGTGCCAGCAGCCAGGGACTAGCGGGAGGGCCACAAGAGACCCAGTACTTC; CDR3: CASSQGLAGGPQETQYF
size: .; J: TRBJ2-1; V: TRBV25-1; D: TRBD2; DNA: TGTGCCAGCAGTGAAGGCGGGAGCGGATACAATGAGCAGTTCTTC; CDR3: CASSEGGSGYNEQFF
size: .; J: TRBJ1-2; V: TRBV14; D: TRBD1; DNA: TGTGCCAGCAGCCAGTGGAACAGGGGAAGTGGCTACACCTTC; CDR3: CASSQWNRGSGYTF
size: .; J: TRBJ1-2; V: TRBV29-1; D: .; DNA: TGCAGCGGTGAGGACAGTAACTATGGCTACACCTTC; CDR3: CSGEDSNYGYTF
size: .; J: TRBJ2-2; V: TRBV28; D: TRBD1; DNA: TGTGCCAGCAGGGACCCGGGACAGGGGGTGACCGGGGAGCTGTTTTTT; CDR3: CASRDPGQGVTGELFF
size: .; J: TRBJ2-2; V: TRBV5-1; D: TRBD1; DNA: TGCGCCAGCAGCTTGGTAGCAGGGGGTGCCGGGGAGCTGTTTTTT; CDR3: CASSLVAGGAGELFF
size: .; J: TRBJ2-6; V: TRBV19; D: TRBD1; DNA: TGTGCCAGTACCGAAAGGGACAGGGCGAAGGGGTCTGGGGCCAACGTCCTGACTTTC; CDR3: CASTERDRAKGSGANVLTF
size: .; J: TRBJ1-4; V: TRBV15; D: .; DNA: TGTGCCACCAGCAGAGAGGGCTATGAAAAACTGTTTTTT; CDR3: CATSREGYEKLFF
size: few; J: TRBJ1-1; V: TRBV2; D: .; DNA: TGTGCCAGCATACACGGGTCTGGTGAAGCTTTCTTT; CDR3: CASIHGSGEAFF
size: once; J: TRBJ2-2; V: TRBV7-9; D: TRBD1; DNA: TGTGCCAGCAGCTCGAGACCGGGGACAGGGTTCACCGGGGAGCTGTTTTTT; CDR3: CASSSRPGTGFTGELFF
size: .; J: TRBJ2-7; V: TRBV28; D: TRBD1; DNA: TGTGCCAGCAGTGCCCCAGGGGGAGCGATCTCCTACGAGCAGTACTTC; CDR3: CASSAPGGAISYEQYF
size: .; J: TRBJ1-1; V: TRBV5-6; D: TRBD1; DNA: TGTGCCAGCAGGGAACAGGGGGACACTGAAGCTTTCTTT; CDR3: CASREQGDTEAFF
size: .; J: TRBJ2-3; V: TRBV28; D: .; DNA: TGTGCCAGCACGGGGATCCAAGTCACAGATACGCAGTATTTT; CDR3: CASTGIQVTDTQYF
size: .; J: TRBJ2-1; V: TRBV25-1; D: .; DNA: TGTGCCAGCAGGGACTTAGGGGAGCAGTTCTTC; CDR3: CASRDLGEQFF
size: .; J: TRBJ1-6; V: TRBV30; D: TRBD1; DNA: TGTGCCTGGAAGATAGGGACAGCAAGCTCACCCCTCCACTTT; CDR3: CAWKIGTASSPLHF
size: .; J: TRBJ2-1; V: TRBV24-1; D: TRBD2; DNA: TGTGCCACCAGTGATACAACAGGGGCTCAACTAGCGGGAGTATCGAATGAGCAGTTCTTC; CDR3: CATSDTTGAQLAGVSNEQFF
size: .; J: TRBJ2-5; V: TRBV11-2; D: TRBD2; DNA: TGTGCCAGCAGCCCCGGTCGGCTAGCGGGACTGAGCCAAGAGACCCAGTACTTC; CDR3: CASSPGRLAGLSQETQYF
size: .; J: TRBJ1-2; V: TRBV28; D: TRBD1; DNA: TGTGCCAGCAGTCCTTGGACAGGGGGGAACTATGGCTACACCTTC; CDR3: CASSPWTGGNYGYTF
size: .; J: TRBJ2-7; V: TRBV6-5; D: TRBD1; DNA: TGTGCCAGCAGTTACGACAGGGGTGCGACCTACGAGCAGTACTTC; CDR3: CASSYDRGATYEQYF
size: .; J: TRBJ1-1; V: TRBV7-9; D: TRBD1; DNA: TGTGCCAGCAGCACCCCGACAGGGGAGGAGGGTGAAGCTTTCTTT; CDR3: CASSTPTGEEGEAFF
size: .; J: TRBJ2-7; V: TRBV11-2; D: .; DNA: TGTGCCAGCAGCCACGTGGGGCCCTACGAGCAGTACTTC; CDR3: CASSHVGPYEQYF
size: .; J: TRBJ1-5; V: TRBV28; D: .; DNA: TGTGCCAGCACTCTCGGGTCGGGCAATCAGCCCCAGCATTTT; CDR3: CASTLGSGNQPQHF